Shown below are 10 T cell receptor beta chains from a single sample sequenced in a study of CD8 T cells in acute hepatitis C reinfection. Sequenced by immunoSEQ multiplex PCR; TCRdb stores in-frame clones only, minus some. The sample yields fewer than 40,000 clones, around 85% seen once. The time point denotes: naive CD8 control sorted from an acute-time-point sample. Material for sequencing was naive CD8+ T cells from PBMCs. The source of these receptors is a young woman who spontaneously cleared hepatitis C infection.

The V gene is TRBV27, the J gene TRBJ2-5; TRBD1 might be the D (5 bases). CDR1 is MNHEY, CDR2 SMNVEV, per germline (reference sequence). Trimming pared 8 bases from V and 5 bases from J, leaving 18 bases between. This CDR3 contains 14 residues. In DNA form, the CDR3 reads TGTGCCAGCGGAGACTTGGACAACCGGGAGACCCAGTACTTC. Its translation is CASGDLDNRETQYF.

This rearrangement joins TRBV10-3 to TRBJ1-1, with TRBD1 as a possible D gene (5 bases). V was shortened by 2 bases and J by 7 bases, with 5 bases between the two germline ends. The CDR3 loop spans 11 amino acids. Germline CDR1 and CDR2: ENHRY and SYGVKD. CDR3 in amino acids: CAISEGGEAFF. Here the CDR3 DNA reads TGTGCCATCAGTGAGGGGGGTGAAGCTTTCTTT.

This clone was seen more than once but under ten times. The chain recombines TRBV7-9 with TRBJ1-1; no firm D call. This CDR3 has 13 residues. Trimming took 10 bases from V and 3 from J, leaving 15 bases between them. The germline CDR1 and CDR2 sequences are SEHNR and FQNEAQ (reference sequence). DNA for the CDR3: TGTGCCAACTCCCGTCCCTTGGACACTGAAGCTTTCTTT. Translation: CANSRPLDTEAFF.

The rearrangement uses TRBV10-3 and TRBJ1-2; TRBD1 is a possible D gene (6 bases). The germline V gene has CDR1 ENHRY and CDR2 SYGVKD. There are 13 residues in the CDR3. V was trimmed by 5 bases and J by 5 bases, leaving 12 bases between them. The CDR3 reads CAISNGTPYGYTF. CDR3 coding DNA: TGTGCCATCAGTAACGGGACACCTTATGGCTACACCTTC.

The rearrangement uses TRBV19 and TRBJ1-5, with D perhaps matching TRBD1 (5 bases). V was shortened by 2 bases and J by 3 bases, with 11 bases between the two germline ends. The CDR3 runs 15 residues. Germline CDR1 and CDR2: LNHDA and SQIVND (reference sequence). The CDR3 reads CASSISFRANQPQHF. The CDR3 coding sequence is TGTGCCAGTAGTATATCCTTCAGGGCCAATCAGCCCCAGCATTTT.

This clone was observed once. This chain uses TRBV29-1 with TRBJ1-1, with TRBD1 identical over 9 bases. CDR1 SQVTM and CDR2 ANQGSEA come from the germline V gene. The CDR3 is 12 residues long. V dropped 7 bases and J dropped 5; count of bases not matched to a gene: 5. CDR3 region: CSGLGQGTEAFF. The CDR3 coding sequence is TGCAGCGGCCTAGGACAGGGGACTGAAGCTTTCTTT.

In nucleotides, the CDR3 is TGTGCCAGCAGCTTACGGCGGGAGGGAAACAATGAGCAGTTCTTC. As protein: CASSLRREGNNEQFF. This sequence joins TRBV7-3 and TRBJ2-1; 9 bases are shared with TRBD2. Germline trimming cut 2 bases from V and 5 bases from J; bases unmatched to any gene: 4. This CDR3 is built from 15 residues. From germline, CDR1 is SGHTA and CDR2 FQGTGA.

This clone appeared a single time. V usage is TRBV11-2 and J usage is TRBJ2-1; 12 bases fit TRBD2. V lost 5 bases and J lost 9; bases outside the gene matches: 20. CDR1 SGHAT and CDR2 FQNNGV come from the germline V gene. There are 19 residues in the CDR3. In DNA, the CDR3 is TGTGCCAGCAGCCCCCCGACGCTAGCGGGAGGGCCTTCTATCGGTGAGCAGTTCTTC. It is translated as CASSPPTLAGGPSIGEQFF.

The DNA of the CDR3 is TGTGCCAGCAGCGATAACCTAGGTTCCAATGAGCAGTTCTTC. Translating it yields CASSDNLGSNEQFF. V and J are TRBV9 and TRBJ2-1; no clear D gene. CDR3 length equals 14 residues. Trimming removed 3 bases at V and 6 bases at J, with 13 bases between. Germline V lookup: CDR1 SGDLS, CDR2 YYNGEE. Full variable domain (remainder filled in from reference TRBV9 and TRBJ2-1): DSGVTQTPKHLITATGQRVTLRCSPRSGDLSVYWYQQSLDQGLQFLIQYYNGEERAKGNILERFSAQQFPDLHSELNLSSLELGDSALYFCASSDNLGSNEQFFGPGTRLTVL.

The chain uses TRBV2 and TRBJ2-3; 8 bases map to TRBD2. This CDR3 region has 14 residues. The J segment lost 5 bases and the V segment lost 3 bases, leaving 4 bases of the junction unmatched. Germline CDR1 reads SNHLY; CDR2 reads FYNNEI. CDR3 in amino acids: CASSDGREVDTQYF. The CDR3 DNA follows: TGTGCCAGCAGTGACGGGAGGGAGGTAGATACGCAGTATTTT.